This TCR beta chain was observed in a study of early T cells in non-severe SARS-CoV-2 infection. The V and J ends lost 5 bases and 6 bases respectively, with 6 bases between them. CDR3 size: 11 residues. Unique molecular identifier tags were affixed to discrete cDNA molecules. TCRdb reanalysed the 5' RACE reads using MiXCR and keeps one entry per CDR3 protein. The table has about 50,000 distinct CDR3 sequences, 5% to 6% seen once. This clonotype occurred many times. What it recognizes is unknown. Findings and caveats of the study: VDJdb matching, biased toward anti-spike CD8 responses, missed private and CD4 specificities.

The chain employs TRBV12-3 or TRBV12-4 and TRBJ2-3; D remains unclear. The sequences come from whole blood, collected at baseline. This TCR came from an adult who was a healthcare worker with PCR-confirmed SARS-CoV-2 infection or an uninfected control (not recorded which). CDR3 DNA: TGTGCCAGCAGTCTTCATGATACGCAGTATTTT. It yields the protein CASSLHDTQYF.